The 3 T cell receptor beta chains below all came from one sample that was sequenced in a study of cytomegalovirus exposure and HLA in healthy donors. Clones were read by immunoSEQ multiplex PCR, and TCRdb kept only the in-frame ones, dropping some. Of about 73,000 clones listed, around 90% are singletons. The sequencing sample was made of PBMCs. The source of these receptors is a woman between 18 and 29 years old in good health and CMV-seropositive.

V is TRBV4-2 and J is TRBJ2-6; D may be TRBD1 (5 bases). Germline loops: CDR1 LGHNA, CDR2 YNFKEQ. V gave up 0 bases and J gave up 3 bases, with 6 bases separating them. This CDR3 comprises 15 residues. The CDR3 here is CASSQEGDGANVLTF. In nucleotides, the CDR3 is TGTGCCAGCAGCCAAGAAGGGGATGGGGCCAACGTCCTGACTTTC.

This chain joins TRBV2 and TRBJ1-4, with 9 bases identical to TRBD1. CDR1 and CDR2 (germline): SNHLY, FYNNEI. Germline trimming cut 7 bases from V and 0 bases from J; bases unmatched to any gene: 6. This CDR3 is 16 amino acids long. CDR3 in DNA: TGTGCCAGCAAAGACAGGGGGTTTGCAACTAATGAAAAACTGTTTTTT. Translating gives CASKDRGFATNEKLFF.

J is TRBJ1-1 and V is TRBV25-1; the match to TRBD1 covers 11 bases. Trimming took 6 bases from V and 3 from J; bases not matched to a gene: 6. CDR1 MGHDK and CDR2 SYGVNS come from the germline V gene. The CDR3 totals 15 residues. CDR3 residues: CASSRDRGVYTEAFF. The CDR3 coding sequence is TGTGCCAGCAGCCGGGACAGGGGGGTTTACACTGAAGCTTTCTTT.